This TCR beta chain is from a study of control samples from healthy donors and cancer patients. The table came from immunoSEQ multiplex PCR; TCRdb's copy has only in-frame clones and leaves some out. The sample has about 150,000 clones, around 90% seen once. Germline lookup yields CDR1 SGHAT and CDR2 FQDESV (reference sequence). The CDR3 covers 15 residues. V trimming: 5 bases; J trimming: 3 bases; junction bases outside the gene matches: 10. The sample consisted of blood. The clonotype was recovered from a man aged 30 to 45 in good health. The chain joins TRBV11-1 to TRBJ2-7, with TRBD1 identical over 7 bases. Here the CDR3 reads CASSRQGWSGYEQYF. In DNA, the CDR3 is TGTGCCAGCAGCCGACAGGGCTGGTCCGGCTACGAGCAGTACTTC. Looking up the rest from reference TRBV11-1 and TRBJ2-7 gives the full variable domain: EAEVAQSPRYKITEKSQAVAFWCDPISGHATLYWYRQILGQGPELLVQFQDESVVDDSQLPKDRFSAERLKGVDSTLKIQPAELGDSAMYLCASSRQGWSGYEQYFGPGTRLTVT.